This entry concerns a single T cell receptor beta chain. The data were produced by immunoSEQ multiplex PCR, yet TCRdb's version contains in-frame clones alone and is incomplete. The repertoire holds 70,000 or so clones, with 91% as singletons. The germline gives CDR1 MDHEN, CDR2 SYDVKM. Trimming removed 5 bases from V and 6 bases from J; junction bases left unmatched: 13. This CDR3 has 15 amino acids. These data are taken from a study of T cell changes during pregnancy in multiple sclerosis. The sequencing here drew on peripheral blood, taken in the third trimester of pregnancy. The source of this sequence is a female donor in good health, enrolled as a control in a pregnancy study. The V and J genes are TRBV28 and TRBJ2-7; 7 bases agree with TRBD1. DNA for the CDR3: TGTGCCAGCAGTCCAGACAGGGTATTCGGGTCCGAGCAGTACTTC. Translated, it gives CASSPDRVFGSEQYF.